This T cell receptor (beta chain) emerged from a study of blood T cells in healthy people across ages. General observations from the study: Not knowing donor CMV status may have confounded expanded clonotype changes.

Each donor supplied 8 to 10 milliliters of peripheral blood. Isolated PBMCs totaled at least 6.5 million in each sample. About this clonotype: Its antigen is not identified.

The CDR3 is made up of 16 amino acids. V gave up 4 bases and J gave up 13 bases; unmatched junction bases: 19. CDR1 is SNHLY, CDR2 FYNNEI, per germline. Primed by a sample-barcoded 5' primer and a J-beta primer mix, a second PCR proceeded for 7 to 11 cycles. No fewer than 3 million CDR3-containing paired-end reads came from each sample. TCRdb recomputed calls from the 5' RACE reads with MiXCR, one row per CDR3 protein. The sample shows 380,000 or so distinct CDR3 sequences, roughly half of them seen only once. This clonotype originated in a man aged 55 to 70 in good health. This rearrangement joins TRBV2 to TRBJ2-4; 7 bases match TRBD2. Sequencing input: blood. In DNA form, the CDR3 reads TGTGCCAGCAGTGGGCAGAGGACTAGGGTGTCGAATGAGCAGTACTTC. Translated: CASSGQRTRVSNEQYF. Full variable domain (outside the CDR3, taken from reference TRBV2 and TRBJ2-4): EPEVTQTPSHQVTQMGQEVILRCVPISNHLYFYWYRQILGQKVEFLVSFYNNEISEKSEIFDDQFSVERPDGSNFTLKIRSTKLEDSAMYFCASSGQRTRVSNEQYFGAGTRLSVL.